This passage covers 2 T cell receptor beta chains from one sample sequenced in a study of CD8+ T cells in alopecia areata. Sequencing used cDNA as its template, made by extracting RNA and reverse transcribing it. The assay was immunoSEQ multiplex PCR, and TCRdb's table has in-frame clones only and misses some. The sample includes 200,000 to 250,000 clones, 50% to 60% seen only once; the top ten take 0.4% to 0.55%. The sequences come from CD4+ T cells sorted from blood, collected at week 0. These receptors all stem from a human donor with alopecia areata.

V and J are TRBV30 and TRBJ1-4, with D unclear. The V and J ends lost 7 bases and 8 bases respectively, with 8 bases between them. The CDR3 consists of 10 residues. Germline V CDR1 and CDR2: GTSNPN, SVGIG (reference sequence). CDR3 sequence: CAFSSEKLFF. The CDR3 DNA is TGTGCCTTTTCCTCGGAAAAACTGTTTTTT.

The chain carries TRBV2 and TRBJ2-1; 11 bases are a match to TRBD1. CDR1 is SNHLY, CDR2 FYNNEI, per germline. The V segment lost 7 bases and the J segment 5 bases; nucleotides outside the gene matches: 4. The CDR3 length is 14 residues. Written as DNA, the CDR3 is TGTGCCAGCACCCGGACAGGGGGCCACAATGAGCAGTTCTTC. Its translation: CASTRTGGHNEQFF.